This TCR beta chain emerged from a study of T-cell reconstitution after alpha-beta-depleted transplantation in children. General study findings and limits: Reported findings indicate that, about two months after transplant, alpha-beta T cells came from several hundred expanded clones, which were derived from non-depleted graft cells. Recipient T cells and thymic progenitors that survived were the source of the high TCRbeta diversity seen at day 60 in some patients. When one year had passed after transplant, most T-cell counts and diversity came from newly produced T cells.

This clonotype appeared a few times. Its antigen is as yet unknown. It was with unique molecular identifiers that the TCRbeta library was prepared. TCRdb fed the PCR reads into MiXCR, producing one record per CDR3 protein. The table lists about 98,000 distinct CDR3 sequences, about 25% of them singletons. Germline V gene data show CDR1 as SGHRS and CDR2 as YFSETQ. The CDR3 is 15 amino acids. Between the trimmed V and J ends, which lost 1 base and 7 bases, there was a span of 15 bases. The sequencing here drew on PBMCs, taken before TCRalphabeta/CD19-depleted stem cell transplant. The rearrangement uses TRBV5-1 and TRBJ2-1; tentative D call: TRBD2 (5 bases). This receptor was taken from a boy between 2 and 10 years old with acute lymphoblastic leukemia, due to receive a stem cell transplant. CDR3 sequence (DNA): TGCGCCAGCAGCTTGAGCGGAGGCGGGTCTAATGAGCAGTTCTTC. Its protein product is CASSLSGGGSNEQFF.